One and the same sample provided the 21 T cell receptor beta chains below, sequenced in a study of monozygotic twins with cystic fibrosis. Method: immunoSEQ multiplex PCR; TCRdb's copy keeps in-frame clones and lacks some. The repertoire holds around 36,000 clones, with more than 55% as singletons. Sequenced: blood. The receptors derive from a girl aged 5 to 17 with cystic fibrosis.

This clone has more than one count but fewer than ten. The rearrangement uses TRBV5-6 and TRBJ2-1, with D unclear. This CDR3 has 13 residues. Trimming shortened V by 3 bases and J by 7 bases, and 11 bases separated the two germline ends. Germline V gene sequence: CDR1 SGHDT, CDR2 YYEEEE. CDR3 residues: CASSSLTRNEQFF. The CDR3 DNA sequence: TGTGCCAGCAGCTCGCTGACACGTAATGAGCAGTTCTTC.

V gene TRBV29-1 combines with J gene TRBJ2-3, with D tentatively TRBD1 (6 bases). V lost 1 base, J lost 1 base, and 15 bases lay in between. Germline loops: CDR1 SQVTM, CDR2 ANQGSEA. The length of the CDR3 is 16 residues. The CDR3 loop reads CSVEGGQGLGTDTQYF. CDR3 DNA: TGCAGCGTTGAAGGTGGGCAGGGGTTAGGCACAGATACGCAGTATTTT.

The chain employs TRBV4-1 and TRBJ1-2; D not resolved. The germline V and J ends were trimmed by 3 bases and 8 bases, with 13 bases remaining between them. CDR3 length equals 13 residues. Germline CDR1 is MGHRA and CDR2 is YSYEKL. The CDR3 DNA follows: TGCGCCAGCAGCCATCTGGGTGTTGGGGGCTACACCTTC. This sequence encodes CASSHLGVGGYTF.

This clone was seen a handful of times. The V gene is TRBV5-4, the J gene TRBJ2-1, with 9 positions matching TRBD2. Trimming cost V 4 bases and J 1 base; bases outside gene matches: 6. The CDR3 totals 16 residues. Germline V lookup: CDR1 SGHNT, CDR2 YYREEE (reference sequence). In nucleotides, the CDR3 is TGTGCCAGCAGCCCCAGGGCGGGAGGGTCCTACAATGAGCAGTTCTTC. Translating gives CASSPRAGGSYNEQFF.

This clone came up once. The J gene is TRBJ1-1, the V gene TRBV5-6; D is undetermined. Germline-derived CDR1 and CDR2 are SGHDT and YYEEEE. The CDR3 is made up of 14 amino acids. Trimming removed 6 bases at V and 2 bases at J, with 14 bases between. The CDR3 nucleotides read TGTGCCAGCACCAAACCATATTACAACACTGAAGCTTTCTTT. This gives the protein CASTKPYYNTEAFF.

The chain uses TRBV11-2 and TRBJ1-2, with TRBD1 identical over 12 bases. The CDR3 has 15 residues. Germline-derived CDR1 and CDR2 are SGHAT and FQNNGV. V shed 5 bases, J shed 8 bases, and the junction held 9 bases outside the gene matches. DNA of the CDR3: TGTGCCAGCAGCCCCGGGACAGGGGGCTTGGGGGGCTACACCTTC. Translated: CASSPGTGGLGGYTF.

The chain carries TRBV5-6 and TRBJ2-2; D is uncertain. The germline CDR1 and CDR2 sequences are SGHDT and YYEEEE. Trimming stripped 0 bases from V and 5 bases from J, with 8 bases between. The CDR3 consists of 14 residues. The CDR3 is CASSLVLGTGELFF. The CDR3 bases are TGTGCCAGCAGCTTGGTTTTAGGGACCGGGGAGCTGTTTTTT.

The gene calls are TRBV29-1 and TRBJ1-2; no definite D call. Between the trimmed V and J ends, which lost 5 bases and 5 bases, there was a span of 18 bases. The CDR3 has 14 residues. CDR1 and CDR2 from the germline V gene are SQVTM and ANQGSEA. The CDR3 is CSVSRGASRYGYTF. For the CDR3, the DNA is TGCAGCGTTAGTAGAGGAGCCTCTAGGTATGGCTACACCTTC.

This rearrangement joins TRBV10-2 to TRBJ2-7; 7 nucleotides match TRBD2. This CDR3 region has 15 residues. Per the germline V gene, CDR1 is WSHSY and CDR2 is SAAADI. V gave up 3 bases and J gave up 1 base; unmatched junction bases: 6. CDR3 loop: CASSDRASGSYEQYV. The CDR3, as DNA: TGCGCCAGCAGTGATAGGGCTAGCGGTTCCTACGAGCAGTACGTC.

CDR3 loop: CASSGGLGLSYEQYF. In DNA, the CDR3 is TGTGCCAGCAGTGGGGGTTTGGGACTCTCCTACGAGCAGTACTTC. The chain employs TRBV28 and TRBJ2-7, with D perhaps matching TRBD2 (6 bases). The germline CDR1 and CDR2 sequences are MDHEN and SYDVKM. Trimming left V 5 bases short and J 0 bases short, with 14 bases between. This CDR3 is 15 amino acids long.

The chain links TRBV2 to TRBJ1-2; no definite D call. CDR3 length equals 14 residues. The V gene lost 6 bases and the J gene lost 0 bases, with 11 bases spanning the gap. From germline, CDR1 is SNHLY and CDR2 FYNNEI. The CDR3 protein is CASRSNSANYGYTF. The CDR3, as DNA: TGTGCCAGCAGGTCCAATTCAGCTAACTATGGCTACACCTTC.

J is TRBJ1-1 and V is TRBV10-3; D possibly corresponds to TRBD1 (5 bases). V was cut by 3 bases and J by 1 base, with 12 bases left in between. The CDR3 is 15 amino acids. Germline lookup yields CDR1 ENHRY and CDR2 SYGVKD. CDR3: CAISDRQSSNTEAFF. The CDR3 DNA reads TGTGCCATCAGTGATAGACAGAGCTCGAACACTGAAGCTTTCTTT.

The chain carries TRBV28 and TRBJ2-7, with D perhaps being TRBD1 or TRBD2 (5 bases each). Trimming shortened V by 8 bases and J by 0 bases, and 17 bases separated the two germline ends. The germline CDR1 and CDR2 sequences are MDHEN and SYDVKM. This CDR3 has 15 amino acids. The CDR3: CASVPGATGSYEQYF. The CDR3 DNA reads as TGTGCCAGCGTCCCCGGGGCAACCGGCTCCTACGAGCAGTACTTC.

The rearrangement links TRBV2 to TRBJ1-1, with a possible D match to TRBD1 (5 bases). This CDR3 contains 12 residues. The V gene's germline CDR1 is SNHLY and CDR2 FYNNEI. V gave up 10 bases and J gave up 6 bases, with 15 bases separating them. The CDR3 sequence: CATGGDAAEAFF. The CDR3 DNA is TGTGCCACGGGGGGGGATGCTGCTGAAGCTTTCTTT. The whole variable domain, remainder taken from reference TRBV2 and TRBJ1-1, is EPEVTQTPSHQVTQMGQEVILRCVPISNHLYFYWYRQILGQKVEFLVSFYNNEISEKSEIFDDQFSVERPDGSNFTLKIRSTKLEDSAMYFCATGGDAAEAFFGQGTRLTVV.

This chain links TRBV11-3 with TRBJ2-1; 7 nucleotides match TRBD2. V shed 1 base, J shed 8 bases, and the junction held 8 bases outside the gene matches. Germline V CDR1 and CDR2: SGHNT, YENEEA. The CDR3 has 15 amino acids. CDR3 coding DNA: TGTGCCAGCAGCTTAGCGGCGGGAGTTAGCTATGAGCAGTTCTTC. Translated, it gives CASSLAAGVSYEQFF.

The chain employs TRBV7-9 and TRBJ1-1; D perhaps matches TRBD1 (5 bases). CDR3 length: 13 residues. Germline values: CDR1 SEHNR, CDR2 FQNEAQ (reference sequence). V lost 3 bases, J lost 4 bases, and 9 bases lay in between. The CDR3, as DNA: TGTGCCAGCAGCTTTCGCCAGGGCACTGAAGCTTTCTTT. Translated, it gives CASSFRQGTEAFF.

In its sample, this clone was seen a few times. The rearrangement joins TRBV28 to TRBJ1-2, with D unresolved. CDR3 size: 16 residues. V lost 3 bases to trimming and J lost 4 bases, with 18 bases between them. Germline CDR1 is MDHEN and CDR2 is SYDVKM. CDR3 region: CASSFNVEKGTYGYTF. Here the CDR3 DNA reads TGTGCCAGCAGTTTTAACGTTGAAAAGGGAACCTATGGCTACACCTTC.

The sample holds one count of this clone. The CDR3 sequence: CASSFTGNTEAFF. In DNA form, the CDR3 reads TGTGCCAGCAGCTTTACAGGAAACACTGAAGCTTTCTTT. The chain has TRBV11-1 and TRBJ1-1, with a possible D match to TRBD1 (5 bases). Trimming left V 3 bases short and J 2 bases short, with 7 bases between. The CDR3 extends over 13 amino acids. Germline V gene lookup returns CDR1 SGHAT and CDR2 FQDESV (reference sequence).

This clone was found a few times. This chain connects TRBV4-2 to TRBJ2-1; 10 nucleotides match TRBD2. CDR1 is LGHNA, CDR2 YNFKEQ, per germline. CDR3 size: 17 residues. The junction had 13 bases not matched to a gene; V was cut back by 3 bases and J by 8 bases. The CDR3 spells CASSHFYPGTSADEQFF. The CDR3 DNA sequence: TGTGCCAGCAGCCACTTCTACCCGGGGACTAGCGCCGATGAGCAGTTCTTC.

The chain is built from TRBV25-1 and TRBJ1-1; D is ambiguous. Germline values: CDR1 MGHDK, CDR2 SYGVNS. CDR3 length: 15 amino acids. Trimming took off 1 base at V and 0 bases at J, with 9 bases between the two ends. CDR3 sequence reads: CASSELGRMNTEAFF. For the CDR3, the DNA is TGTGCCAGCAGTGAATTGGGCAGAATGAACACTGAAGCTTTCTTT.

The chain is built from TRBV29-1 and TRBJ1-2; D remains unclear. CDR1 and CDR2 (germline): SQVTM, ANQGSEA. V lost 1 base, J lost 4 bases, and 16 bases lay in between. The CDR3 consists of 15 residues. This CDR3 is CSVEVSHADTYGYTF. The CDR3 DNA reads as TGCAGCGTTGAAGTTAGCCACGCCGATACCTATGGCTACACCTTC.